These 26 T cell receptor beta chains share one sample of origin, sequenced in a study of identical twins. TCRdb re-called the 5' RACE reads through MiXCR, storing one row per CDR3 protein. The sample carries 450,000 or so distinct CDR3 sequences, roughly 24% recorded once. This sample was shared with a second study, whose subject was T cells expressing NK-cell markers.

The sample comprised CD4+ T cells sorted from blood. These receptors all come from a woman younger than 30 in good health.

In its sample, this clonotype was seen a few times. The chain joins TRBV29-1 to TRBJ2-6; perhaps TRBD1 as D (6 bases). Germline lookup yields CDR1 SQVTM and CDR2 ANQGSEA. V was cut by 6 bases and J by 0 bases, with 21 bases left in between. The CDR3 is 18 residues long. In DNA, the CDR3 is TGCAGCGTCGTGTGGGACAAGGATCAGAACTCTGGGGCCAACGTCCTGACTTTC. It specifies CSVVWDKDQNSGANVLTF.

J is TRBJ2-7 and V is TRBV5-1; TRBD1 might be the D (6 bases). CDR1 SGHRS and CDR2 YFSETQ come from the germline V gene. Trimming left V 0 bases short and J 4 bases short, with 11 bases between. The CDR3 runs to 14 residues. The CDR3 reads CASSLAITGYEQYF. In DNA, the CDR3 is TGCGCCAGCAGCTTGGCGATAACAGGGTACGAGCAGTACTTC.

The chain links TRBV29-1 to TRBJ1-2, with 11 bases identical to TRBD1. Germline CDR1 is SQVTM and CDR2 is ANQGSEA. This CDR3 has 13 residues. Trimming removed 7 bases from V and 10 bases from J; junction bases left unmatched: 11. For the CDR3, the DNA is TGCAGCGCCACGGACAGGGGGCGCGAAGCCTACACCTTC. Its protein is CSATDRGREAYTF. Drawing the rest from reference TRBV29-1 and TRBJ1-2, the complete variable domain is SAVISQKPSRDICQRGTSLTIQCQVDSQVTMMFWYRQQPGQSLTLIATANQGSEATYESGFVIDKFPISRPNLTFSTLTVSNMSPEDSSIYLCSATDRGREAYTFGSGTRLTVV.

This clonotype was observed a few times. This chain joins TRBV7-2 and TRBJ2-4; the D is unclear. The CDR3 length is 14 residues. Germline V gene sequence: CDR1 SGHTA, CDR2 FQGNSA. Trimming cost V 0 bases and J 9 bases, with 12 bases left between them. CDR3 sequence reads: CASSLAARAGIQYF. The CDR3 region has the DNA TGTGCCAGCAGCTTAGCCGCTAGAGCCGGCATTCAGTACTTC.

V is TRBV5-1 and J is TRBJ2-1; D gene ambiguous. Germline loops: CDR1 SGHRS, CDR2 YFSETQ. Trimming cost V 7 bases and J 0 bases, with 14 bases left between them. The CDR3 length is 15 residues. CDR3 in DNA: TGCGCCAGCCTTCCTGAACCGAGCTCCTACAATGAGCAGTTCTTC. It codes for CASLPEPSSYNEQFF.

This clonotype was counted at least ten times. The chain uses TRBV5-1 and TRBJ1-1; D perhaps matches TRBD1 (6 bases). Trimming left V 4 bases short and J 4 bases short, with 20 bases between. There are 16 residues in the CDR3. Germline values: CDR1 SGHRS, CDR2 YFSETQ. CDR3: CASSLSTTGFGTEAFF. CDR3 DNA: TGCGCCAGCAGCCTCTCCACGACAGGCTTTGGCACTGAAGCTTTCTTT.

This clonotype occurred a few times. The V and J genes are TRBV18 and TRBJ1-1; D is unresolved. V gave up 6 bases and J gave up 2 bases, with 13 bases separating them. The CDR3 has 14 amino acids. CDR1 and CDR2 from the germline V gene are KGHSH and LQKENI. CDR3: CASSYTDSNTEAFF. CDR3 nucleotides: TGTGCCAGCTCGTACACAGATTCAAACACTGAAGCTTTCTTT.

V usage is TRBV20-1 and J usage is TRBJ2-7; D is unclear. Germline V CDR1 and CDR2: DFQATT, SNEGSKA (reference sequence). The germline V and J ends were trimmed by 3 bases and 4 bases, with 7 bases remaining between them. The CDR3 consists of 11 residues. The CDR3, as DNA: TGCAGTGCTAGTTACCCATACGAGCAGTACTTC. Amino acids: CSASYPYEQYF.

The table lists this clonotype with a few counts. The CDR3 DNA reads TGTGCCAGCAGCCCAACAGGGGGCGAAGGCTACACCTTC. This translates into CASSPTGGEGYTF. The V and J genes are TRBV3-1 and TRBJ1-2; TRBD1 aligns across 9 bases. Trimming at V came to 4 bases and at J to 8 bases, leaving 5 bases not matched to a gene. The germline CDR1 and CDR2 sequences are LGHDT and YNNKEL (reference sequence). The CDR3 is 13 residues long.

The chain joins TRBV15 to TRBJ2-3; TRBD1 or TRBD2 may be the D gene (6 bases each). Trimming left V 8 bases short and J 2 bases short, with 14 bases between. This CDR3 spans 14 amino acids. Germline V gives CDR1 LNHNV, CDR2 YYDKDF (reference sequence). In nucleotides, the CDR3 is TGTGCCACCGGCCTGGGGGGACACACAGATACGCAGTATTTT. This gives the protein CATGLGGHTDTQYF.

This clonotype was detected a few times. V gene TRBV6-5 combines with J gene TRBJ1-5; D might be TRBD1 (5 bases). V shed 4 bases and J shed 6 bases, with 16 bases lying between them. Germline V gene data show CDR1 as MNHEY and CDR2 as SVGAGI. This CDR3 has 15 residues. The CDR3 coding sequence is TGTGCCAGCAGTTTTGGGACTACGGCCCCTCAGCCCCAGCATTTT. This gives the protein CASSFGTTAPQPQHF.

This clonotype was seen a handful of times. The chain couples TRBV20-1 to TRBJ1-1; the D gene is possibly TRBD1 (6 bases). The CDR3 has 14 residues. V lost 1 base to trimming and J lost 0 bases, with 9 bases between them. Germline V gene sequence: CDR1 DFQATT, CDR2 SNEGSKA (reference sequence). CDR3 sequence: CSARGQGMNTEAFF. DNA of the CDR3: TGCAGTGCTAGAGGGCAGGGGATGAACACTGAAGCTTTCTTT.

This clonotype turned up a few times. The chain combines TRBV20-1 with TRBJ1-2; possibly TRBD1 for D (6 bases). The germline V gene encodes CDR1 DFQATT and CDR2 SNEGSKA (reference sequence). Trimming stripped 6 bases from V and 0 bases from J, with 17 bases between. The CDR3 extends over 15 amino acids. The CDR3 sequence: CSAVRPAGANYGYTF. CDR3 DNA sequence: TGCAGTGCCGTACGCCCGGCAGGGGCTAACTATGGCTACACCTTC.

This clonotype showed up just a few times. J is TRBJ1-1 and V is TRBV10-3; 9 bases match TRBD1. Trimming cost V 11 bases and J 7 bases; bases outside gene matches: 8. Germline lookup yields CDR1 ENHRY and CDR2 SYGVKD. The CDR3 has 12 amino acids. This CDR3 is CAATGGAGEAFF. Written as DNA, the CDR3 is TGTGCCGCCACAGGGGGCGCCGGTGAAGCTTTCTTT.

Ten or more counts support this clonotype. V is TRBV15 and J is TRBJ2-5; the D gene is possibly TRBD1 (6 bases). Trimming took 1 base from V and 4 from J, leaving 7 bases between them. There are 13 residues in the CDR3. The germline CDR1 and CDR2 sequences are LNHNV and YYDKDF (reference sequence). The CDR3 protein is CATSRGGGETQYF. CDR3 DNA: TGTGCCACCAGCAGAGGAGGGGGAGAGACCCAGTACTTC.

This clonotype appeared a few times. The chain joins TRBV9 to TRBJ2-3, with D perhaps TRBD1 (6 bases). Germline lookup yields CDR1 SGDLS and CDR2 YYNGEE. CDR3 length: 14 residues. V was cut by 4 bases and J by 2 bases, with 11 bases left in between. As DNA, the CDR3 is TGTGCCAGCAGCCGACAGGTCGCCACAGATACGCAGTATTTT. This translates into CASSRQVATDTQYF.

The chain uses TRBV3-1 and TRBJ1-2, with D tentatively TRBD1 (5 bases). V was trimmed by 5 bases and J by 4 bases, leaving 14 bases between them. The CDR3 has 14 amino acids. The germline V gene has CDR1 LGHDT and CDR2 YNNKEL (reference sequence). The CDR3 DNA sequence: TGTGCCAGCAGCAATCGGGCAGGGCGCTATGGCTACACCTTC. Its translation: CASSNRAGRYGYTF.

The chain employs TRBV7-9 and TRBJ1-6; tentatively, D is TRBD1 (5 bases). Trimming left V 7 bases short and J 14 bases short, with 18 bases between. Germline V gene lookup returns CDR1 SEHNR and CDR2 FQNEAQ (reference sequence). CDR3 length equals 13 residues. CDR3 DNA: TGTGCCAGCAAAGCAGGGCCGGTTGATGCCCTCCACTTT. As protein: CASKAGPVDALHF.

This chain joins TRBV7-3 and TRBJ1-1; possible D gene TRBD1, 5 bases. V was trimmed by 6 bases and J by 10 bases, leaving 15 bases between them. The CDR3 loop spans 12 amino acids. Germline V gene data show CDR1 as SGHTA and CDR2 as FQGTGA. CDR3 amino acids: CASRNLGTSAFF. The CDR3 bases are TGTGCCAGCAGAAACCTGGGGACTTCAGCTTTCTTT. Together with reference TRBV7-3 and TRBJ1-1, the CDR3 gives the full variable domain: GAGVSQTPSNKVTEKGKYVELRCDPISGHTALYWYRQSLGQGPEFLIYFQGTGAADDSGLPNDRFFAVRPEGSVSTLKIQRTERGDSAVYLCASRNLGTSAFFGQGTRLTVV.

The rearrangement uses TRBV25-1 and TRBJ2-5; D gene uncertain. The length of the CDR3 is 11 residues. The germline V gene has CDR1 MGHDK and CDR2 SYGVNS. The V end lost 4 bases, the J end lost 6 bases, and 6 bases lay between the germline ends. The CDR3 bases are TGTGCCAGCAGTGGATGGCAGACCCAGTACTTC. Protein sequence: CASSGWQTQYF.

This clonotype was observed a handful of times. The CDR3 sequence is CSGTRGRNTGELFF. In DNA, the CDR3 is TGCAGCGGAACTCGGGGGAGAAACACCGGGGAGCTGTTTTTT. The chain has TRBV29-1 and TRBJ2-2, with a possible D match to TRBD2 (6 bases). The CDR3 has 14 residues. Germline values: CDR1 SQVTM, CDR2 ANQGSEA. Deletions cut 7 bases from V and 2 bases from J, with 14 bases between.

The CDR3 protein is CASSQGHGSSYEQYF. The CDR3 DNA sequence: TGCGCCAGCAGCCAAGGGCACGGGAGCTCCTACGAGCAGTACTTC. This chain connects TRBV4-3 to TRBJ2-7; D is possibly TRBD2 (6 bases). Trimming took off 1 base at V and 0 bases at J, with 10 bases between the two ends. The CDR3 sequence is 15 residues long. CDR1 and CDR2 from the germline V gene are LGHNA and YSLEER.

This clonotype was detected only a few times. This chain joins TRBV20-1 and TRBJ1-3; D gene uncertain. V lost 3 bases and J lost 0, with 9 bases in between. The CDR3 loop spans 14 amino acids. Germline V gene data show CDR1 as DFQATT and CDR2 as SNEGSKA (reference sequence). DNA for the CDR3: TGCAGTGCTAGGGTAGGAGACTCTGGAAACACCATATATTTT. The encoded protein is CSARVGDSGNTIYF.

The chain combines TRBV5-1 with TRBJ2-3; a possible D gene is TRBD2 (6 bases). The CDR3 length is 12 residues. V lost 4 bases to trimming and J lost 7 bases, with 10 bases between them. Germline CDR1 SGHRS, CDR2 YFSETQ. CDR3 DNA: TGCGCCAGCAGCGCGGGACTGCATACGCAGTATTTT. This translates into CASSAGLHTQYF.

This clonotype occurred many times. The chain has TRBV5-1 and TRBJ1-1, with D tentatively TRBD1 (5 bases). Germline CDR1 is SGHRS and CDR2 is YFSETQ. Deletions cut 0 bases from V and 5 bases from J, with 17 bases between. The CDR3 spans 16 residues. The CDR3 reads CASSLAGRAVETEAFF. The CDR3, as DNA: TGCGCCAGCAGCTTGGCAGGGAGGGCTGTCGAAACTGAAGCTTTCTTT.

In this sample, this clonotype turned up many times. The chain carries TRBV6-2 or TRBV6-3 and TRBJ2-1, with 7 bases lining up with TRBD2. The germline V gene has CDR1 MNHEY and CDR2 SVGEGT. With 2 bases clipped from V and 5 bases from J, the junction kept 9 bases outside the gene matches. CDR3 length equals 16 residues. The CDR3 sequence is CASSYLPPGTNNEQFF. The CDR3 region has the DNA TGTGCCAGCAGTTACCTCCCCCCCGGGACTAACAATGAGCAGTTCTTC.